What follows are 21 T cell receptor beta chains derived from one specimen sequenced in a study of blood T cell repertoires in COVID-19. Produced via immunoSEQ multiplex PCR; TCRdb's table is partial and in-frame only. The top ten hold roughly 7.3% of the sample, which has approximately 300,000 clones, about nine tenths seen once. Input material: peripheral blood. Receptors originate from a woman in her twenties or thirties with COVID-19, enrolled during active disease.

This sequence joins TRBV28 and TRBJ2-5, with TRBD2 matching 13 bases. Germline CDR1 MDHEN, CDR2 SYDVKM. The ends lost 2 bases at V and 6 bases at J; junction bases unmatched: 6. The CDR3 has 16 residues. The CDR3 sequence: CASSLRTSGRVKTQYF. CDR3 DNA sequence: TGTGCCAGCAGTTTACGGACTAGCGGGAGAGTAAAGACCCAGTACTTC.

The chain joins TRBV24-1 to TRBJ1-4, with TRBD1 matching 7 bases. This CDR3 comprises 14 residues. Trimming cost V 9 bases and J 0 bases; bases outside gene matches: 3. Germline values: CDR1 KGHDR, CDR2 SFDVKD. The CDR3 nucleotides are TGTGCCACCCCACAGGGGCCAACTAATGAAAAACTGTTTTTT. Translation: CATPQGPTNEKLFF.

The chain couples TRBV2 to TRBJ1-1; D is undetermined. Trimming pared 6 bases from V and 11 bases from J, leaving 19 bases between. CDR1 and CDR2 (germline): SNHLY, FYNNEI. This CDR3 comprises 13 residues. CDR3 region: CASSPTSAPEAFF. CDR3 coding DNA: TGTGCCAGCAGCCCTACTTCGGCCCCGGAGGCTTTCTTT.

This chain's CDR3 is CASSEARGYEQYF. CDR3 bases: TGTGCCAGCAGTGAAGCGCGAGGCTACGAGCAGTACTTC. The chain employs TRBV6-1 and TRBJ2-7, with no clear D. The V gene lost 0 bases and the J gene lost 3 bases, with 6 bases spanning the gap. The CDR3 has 13 amino acids. Looked up from germline, CDR1 is MNHNS and CDR2 is SASEGT.

CDR3 residues: CASRAPSGEAFF. CDR3 sequence (DNA): TGTGCCAGCAGAGCCCCCTCCGGTGAAGCTTTCTTT. The rearrangement joins TRBV25-1 to TRBJ1-1; D is undetermined. The germline V gene has CDR1 MGHDK and CDR2 SYGVNS. The CDR3 sequence is 12 residues long. Trimming removed 6 bases at V and 7 bases at J, with 12 bases between.

The chain links TRBV6-5 to TRBJ1-2, with 7 bases that match TRBD1. Germline CDR1 reads MNHEY; CDR2 reads SVGAGI. The CDR3 spans 15 residues. The V gene end was trimmed by 6 bases and the J gene end by 3 bases; junction bases not matched to a gene: 10. CDR3 nucleotide sequence: TGTGCCAGCAGCGATACCGGGACAGCGTACTATGGCTACACCTTC. Its translation: CASSDTGTAYYGYTF.

The chain recombines TRBV30 with TRBJ2-7; possible D gene TRBD1, 5 bases. Germline CDR1 reads GTSNPN; CDR2 reads SVGIG (reference sequence). There are 12 residues in the CDR3. Trimming pared 0 bases from V and 11 bases from J, leaving 14 bases between. CDR3 nucleotides: TGTGCCTGGAGTGTAGGGCCCGAAGGGGAGTACTTC. Encoded protein: CAWSVGPEGEYF. Combining the CDR3 with reference TRBV30 and TRBJ2-7 gives the whole variable domain SQTIHQWPATLVQPVGSPLSLECTVEGTSNPNLYWYRQAAGRGLQLLFYSVGIGQISSEVPQNLSASRPQDRQFILSSKKLLLSDSGFYLCAWSVGPEGEYFGPGTRLTVT.

This chain links TRBV4-2 with TRBJ2-7; 13 bases are shared with TRBD2. The trim removed 2 bases at V and 5 bases at J, leaving 6 bases unmatched. The CDR3 has 16 amino acids. Germline V lookup: CDR1 LGHNA, CDR2 YNFKEQ. CDR3 coding DNA: TGTGCCAGCAGCCAACAACTAGCGGGAGGGCTGCACGAGCAGTACTTC. Encoded protein: CASSQQLAGGLHEQYF.

The V gene is TRBV5-1, the J gene TRBJ1-2; possibly TRBD1 for D (6 bases). Germline V gene data show CDR1 as SGHRS and CDR2 as YFSETQ. The V end was cut by 0 bases, the J end by 6 bases, with 12 bases between. This CDR3 is built from 14 residues. CDR3 loop: CASSLVQGPHGYTF. The CDR3 nucleotides read TGCGCCAGCAGCTTGGTACAGGGCCCACATGGCTACACCTTC. Complete variable domain (other parts from reference TRBV5-1 and TRBJ1-2): KAGVTQTPRYLIKTRGQQVTLSCSPISGHRSVSWYQQTPGQGLQFLFEYFSETQRNKGNFPGRFSGRQFSNSRSEMNVSTLELGDSALYLCASSLVQGPHGYTFGSGTRLTVV.

The chain couples TRBV18 to TRBJ2-5; weak D call: TRBD2 (7 bases). This CDR3 region has 15 residues. Deletions cut 1 base from V and 4 bases from J, with 13 bases between. Germline V gene sequence: CDR1 KGHSH, CDR2 LQKENI. The CDR3 region has the DNA TGTGCCAGCTCACCACGTTTGAGGGGGGGAGAGACCCAGTACTTC. Translated, it gives CASSPRLRGGETQYF.

The gene calls are TRBV11-2 and TRBJ2-7; D remains unclear. Germline V gene sequence: CDR1 SGHAT, CDR2 FQNNGV. Trimming took off 1 base at V and 5 bases at J, with 15 bases between the two ends. The CDR3 loop spans 15 amino acids. CDR3 sequence: CASSLGGHPRDEQYF. DNA for the CDR3: TGTGCCAGCAGCTTAGGAGGCCACCCTCGGGACGAGCAGTACTTC.

The rearrangement joins TRBV7-9 to TRBJ1-4; a possible D gene is TRBD1 (5 bases). The V gene lost 5 bases and the J gene lost 8 bases, with 21 bases spanning the gap. The CDR3 consists of 16 residues. From germline, CDR1 is SEHNR and CDR2 FQNEAQ (reference sequence). This CDR3 is CASSPTMGRGREKLFF. In DNA, the CDR3 is TGTGCCAGCAGCCCCACCATGGGAAGGGGTCGGGAAAAACTGTTTTTT.

The chain joins TRBV5-5 to TRBJ2-7; the match to TRBD2 covers 7 bases. The trim removed 0 bases at V and 4 bases at J, leaving 4 bases unmatched. Per germline, CDR1 SGHKS and CDR2 YYEKEE (reference sequence). The CDR3 is 14 amino acids. The CDR3 DNA sequence: TGTGCCAGCAGCTTGGGCGGGGGTAGGTACGAGCAGTACTTC. Translating gives CASSLGGGRYEQYF.

This chain connects TRBV4-3 to TRBJ1-6; D perhaps matches TRBD1 (5 bases). Trimming stripped 0 bases from V and 7 bases from J, with 13 bases between. The germline gives CDR1 LGHNA, CDR2 YSLEER. The CDR3 is made up of 16 amino acids. This CDR3 is CASSQDWGDGNSPLHF. The CDR3, as DNA: TGCGCCAGCAGCCAAGATTGGGGGGACGGGAATTCACCCCTCCACTTT.

The J gene is TRBJ2-1, the V gene TRBV29-1; the D is unclear. CDR3 length: 13 residues. Trimming left V 3 bases short and J 6 bases short, with 12 bases between. Germline lookup yields CDR1 SQVTM and CDR2 ANQGSEA. The DNA for the CDR3 is TGCAGCGTTGACGTTCACTCCCGCAATGAGCAGTTCTTC. It encodes CSVDVHSRNEQFF.

This clone was seen only a few times. The genes are TRBV11-2 and TRBJ1-1, with 8 bases matching TRBD1. The CDR3 is 15 amino acids. CDR1 SGHAT and CDR2 FQNNGV come from the germline V gene. The ends lost 4 bases at V and 1 base at J; junction bases unmatched: 5. The CDR3 region has the DNA TGTGCCAGCAGCTCGGCGGGACAGGCGAACACTGAAGCTTTCTTT. Translating gives CASSSAGQANTEAFF.

This clone came up a few times. The gene calls are TRBV6-2 or TRBV6-3 and TRBJ1-5; weak D call: TRBD1 (6 bases). Trimming took off 5 bases at V and 6 bases at J, with 14 bases between the two ends. Germline lookup yields CDR1 MNHEY and CDR2 SVGEGT. The CDR3 is 14 residues long. The CDR3 coding sequence is TGTGCCAGCAGTGATACAGGGACGGCTCAGCCCCAGCATTTT. Translated: CASSDTGTAQPQHF.

This clone showed up just once. The chain has TRBV6-2 or TRBV6-3 and TRBJ2-7, with 9 bases identical to TRBD2. V shed 1 base and J 5 bases; nucleotides not matched to a gene: 12. CDR1 MNHEY and CDR2 SVGEGT come from the germline V gene. The CDR3 length is 17 residues. As DNA, the CDR3 is TGTGCCAGCAGTTACTATGTCCGAGCGGGAGGTGGCCACGAGCAGTACTTC. Translating gives CASSYYVRAGGGHEQYF.

The V gene is TRBV2, the J gene TRBJ2-3, with a tentative D call TRBD1 (6 bases). Germline V gives CDR1 SNHLY, CDR2 FYNNEI. Deletions cut 1 base from V and 14 bases from J, with 13 bases between. The CDR3 runs 12 residues. CDR3 sequence reads: CASSEGAQGRYF. In nucleotides, the CDR3 is TGTGCCAGCAGTGAAGGGGCCCAGGGGCGGTATTTT.

The chain recombines TRBV5-1 with TRBJ2-3, with unresolved D. This CDR3 region has 14 residues. The V end lost 0 bases, the J end lost 2 bases, and 7 bases lay between the germline ends. Per the germline V gene, CDR1 is SGHRS and CDR2 is YFSETQ. CDR3 nucleotide sequence: TGCGCCAGCAGCTTGGACAGTAACACAGATACGCAGTATTTT. It specifies CASSLDSNTDTQYF. Full variable domain (rest looked up from reference TRBV5-1 and TRBJ2-3): KAGVTQTPRYLIKTRGQQVTLSCSPISGHRSVSWYQQTPGQGLQFLFEYFSETQRNKGNFPGRFSGRQFSNSRSEMNVSTLELGDSALYLCASSLDSNTDTQYFGPGTRLTVL.

This clone showed up just once. The chain employs TRBV23-1 and TRBJ1-2; 7 bases line up with TRBD1. TRBV23-1 is an open reading frame whose function is uncertain. This CDR3 region has 13 residues. With 9 bases clipped from V and 2 bases from J, the junction kept 6 bases outside the gene matches. The CDR3 is CASPTGSNYGYTF. CDR3 in DNA: TGCGCCAGTCCGACAGGGTCAAACTATGGCTACACCTTC.